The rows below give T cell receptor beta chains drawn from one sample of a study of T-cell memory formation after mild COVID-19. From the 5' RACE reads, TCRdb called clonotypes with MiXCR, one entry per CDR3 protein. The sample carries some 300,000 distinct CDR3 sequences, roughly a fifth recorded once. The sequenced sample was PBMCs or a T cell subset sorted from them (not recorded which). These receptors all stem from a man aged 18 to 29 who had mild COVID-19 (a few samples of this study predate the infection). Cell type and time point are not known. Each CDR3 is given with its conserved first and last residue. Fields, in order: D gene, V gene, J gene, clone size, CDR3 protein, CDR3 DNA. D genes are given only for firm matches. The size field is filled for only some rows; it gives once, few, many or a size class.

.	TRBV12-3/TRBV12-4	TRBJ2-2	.	CASSDRDHTGELFF	TGTGCCAGCAGTGACCGGGACCACACCGGGGAGCTGTTTTTT
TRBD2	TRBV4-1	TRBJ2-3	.	CASSQRPSGGTDTQYF	TGCGCCAGCAGCCAACGGCCGAGCGGGGGGACAGATACGCAGTATTTT
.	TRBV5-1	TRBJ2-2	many	CASSPRQAGSTGELFF	TGCGCCAGCAGCCCCAGACAGGCGGGGAGCACCGGGGAGCTGTTTTTT
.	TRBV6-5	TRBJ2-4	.	CASAGSGNIQYF	TGTGCCAGCGCAGGGAGCGGTAACATTCAGTACTTC
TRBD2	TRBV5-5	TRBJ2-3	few	CASSPGLGNAADTQYF	TGTGCCAGCAGCCCGGGACTAGGAAATGCCGCAGATACGCAGTATTTT
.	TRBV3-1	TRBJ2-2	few	CASSLQWGSGELFF	TGTGCCAGCAGCCTGCAATGGGGGTCCGGGGAGCTGTTTTTT
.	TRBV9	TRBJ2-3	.	CASSVEGSIRSTDTQYF	TGTGCCAGCAGCGTAGAAGGTTCGATACGCAGCACAGATACGCAGTATTTT
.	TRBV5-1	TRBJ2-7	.	CASAFYRDGSYEQYF	TGCGCCAGCGCATTTTATCGGGACGGATCCTACGAGCAGTACTTC
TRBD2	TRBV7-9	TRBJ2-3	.	CASSFPTSRQYTDTQYF	TGTGCCAGCAGTTTCCCGACTAGCCGTCAATACACAGATACGCAGTATTTT
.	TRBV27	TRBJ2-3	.	CASSPTGWGSTDTQYF	TGTGCCAGCAGTCCGACCGGGTGGGGGAGCACAGATACGCAGTATTTT
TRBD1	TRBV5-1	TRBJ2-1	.	CASSSDRGSYNEQFF	TGCGCCAGCAGCTCGGACAGGGGCTCCTACAATGAGCAGTTCTTC
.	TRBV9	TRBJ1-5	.	CASSQDRPSNQPQHF	TGTGCCAGCAGCCAAGACAGGCCGAGCAATCAGCCCCAGCATTTT
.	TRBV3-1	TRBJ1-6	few	CASRPTGTRYNSPLHF	TGTGCCAGCAGACCAACCGGGACAAGGTACAATTCACCCCTCCACTTT
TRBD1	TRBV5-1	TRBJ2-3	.	CASSLSGTGRADTQYF	TGCGCCAGCAGCCTGTCCGGGACAGGGAGGGCAGATACGCAGTATTTT
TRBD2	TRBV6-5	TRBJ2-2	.	CASRESSGGDTGELFF	TGTGCCAGCAGGGAATCCAGCGGGGGCGATACCGGGGAGCTGTTTTTT
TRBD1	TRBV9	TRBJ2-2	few	CASSVGDSANTGELFF	TGTGCCAGCAGCGTAGGGGACAGCGCGAACACCGGGGAGCTGTTTTTT